The clone carrying this T cell receptor beta chain appeared many times. Its antigen is still unknown. The data were taken from a study of identical twins. Study observations and caveats: Instead of following the same donors, the conclusions were based on cross-sectional statistical analysis.

TCRdb passed the 5' RACE reads through MiXCR, listing each CDR3 protein once. The data contain 400,000 to 550,000 distinct CDR3 sequences, more than 13% of them singletons. All donors were healthy, and all were Caucasian. Germline assignment: CDR1 SGHDT and CDR2 YYEEEE. V lost 1 base to trimming and J lost 4 bases, with 3 bases between them. The CDR3 is 12 residues long. The same specimen was also included in a second study, on yellow fever vaccine responses in identical twins.

This chain connects TRBV5-6 to TRBJ1-5; D unclear. What was sequenced was CD4+ T cells sorted from blood. This clonotype was sampled from a woman aged 18-29 years in good health. In DNA, the CDR3 is TGTGCCAGCAGCTTGCTAAATCAGCCCCAGCATTTT. Its translation: CASSLLNQPQHF.